One and the same sample provided the 27 T cell receptor beta chains below, sequenced in a study of blood T cell repertoires in COVID-19. Only in-frame clones appear in the TCRdb table, and some are missing; sequencing was by immunoSEQ multiplex PCR. The table lists about 150,000 clones, approximately 87% of them singletons. Sequencing was performed on peripheral blood. All receptors come from a human donor in a cohort sampled during active COVID-19.

The V gene is TRBV10-3, the J gene TRBJ2-1, with TRBD2 matching over 11 bases. From germline, CDR1 is ENHRY and CDR2 SYGVKD. V dropped 3 bases and J dropped 8; count of bases not matched to a gene: 12. This CDR3 comprises 17 residues. The CDR3 DNA reads as TGTGCCATCAGTGAACGGGGGTCGCTAGCGGGGGGAGATGAGCAGTTCTTC. Protein product: CAISERGSLAGGDEQFF.

This sequence joins TRBV9 and TRBJ1-1; unclear D gene. V gave up 0 bases and J gave up 6 bases, with 12 bases separating them. The germline V gene encodes CDR1 SGDLS and CDR2 YYNGEE. The length of the CDR3 is 14 residues. This CDR3 reads CASSVAADRAEAFF. For the CDR3, the DNA is TGTGCCAGCAGCGTAGCCGCCGACCGGGCTGAAGCTTTCTTT. Drawing the rest from reference TRBV9 and TRBJ1-1, the complete variable domain is DSGVTQTPKHLITATGQRVTLRCSPRSGDLSVYWYQQSLDQGLQFLIQYYNGEERAKGNILERFSAQQFPDLHSELNLSSLELGDSALYFCASSVAADRAEAFFGQGTRLTVV.

This chain joins TRBV6-5 and TRBJ1-1; D is perhaps TRBD1 (5 bases). Germline CDR1 is MNHEY and CDR2 is SVGAGI. V lost 6 bases and J lost 0, with 8 bases in between. This CDR3 comprises 13 residues. CDR3 region: CASRSTVNTEAFF. The CDR3 coding sequence is TGTGCCAGCAGGTCGACAGTGAACACTGAAGCTTTCTTT.

This chain links TRBV7-8 with TRBJ1-1; TRBD1 matches 9 bases. The CDR3 extends over 14 amino acids. CDR1 and CDR2 from the germline V gene are SGHVS and FQNEAQ. V shed 4 bases and J 5 bases; nucleotides not matched to a gene: 5. The CDR3 sequence: CASSYGQGRTEAFF. The CDR3 nucleotides are TGTGCCAGCAGCTATGGACAGGGGAGGACTGAAGCTTTCTTT.

J is TRBJ1-1 and V is TRBV3-1 (or the pseudogene TRBV3-2), with TRBD1 identical over 7 bases. The germline CDR1 and CDR2 sequences are LGHDT and YNNKEL (reference sequence). V was pared by 1 base and J by 4 bases, with 6 bases of the junction left unmatched. The CDR3 loop spans 15 amino acids. The CDR3 protein is CASSQGGQKVTEAFF. The CDR3 coding sequence is TGTGCCAGCAGCCAAGGGGGACAGAAGGTCACTGAAGCTTTCTTT.

A single count supports this clone. DNA for the CDR3: TGTGCCAGCAGTTACTCGACCGGCGGGAGGAGAAAGTACTTC. Translation: CASSYSTGGRRKYF. The chain recombines TRBV6-5 with TRBJ2-5; 8 nucleotides agree with TRBD2. Trimming removed 0 bases from V and 12 bases from J; junction bases left unmatched: 9. Germline CDR1 reads MNHEY; CDR2 reads SVGAGI. The CDR3 is 14 amino acids.

The CDR3 spells CASTGQGRTEAFF. The CDR3 DNA reads as TGTGCCAGCACCGGTCAGGGGCGGACTGAAGCTTTCTTT. The rearrangement links TRBV12-3 or TRBV12-4 to TRBJ1-1; the D gene is possibly TRBD1 (6 bases). V shed 7 bases and J shed 5 bases, with 14 bases lying between them. The CDR3 length is 13 residues.

This chain links TRBV11-2 with TRBJ1-4, with D perhaps TRBD1 (6 bases). V gave up 5 bases and J gave up 2 bases, with 12 bases separating them. Germline CDR1 SGHAT, CDR2 FQNNGV. The CDR3 totals 15 residues. The CDR3 sequence is CASSPDRNTNEKLFF. The CDR3 nucleotides are TGTGCCAGCAGCCCTGACAGGAATACTAATGAAAAACTGTTTTTT.

The genes are TRBV19 and TRBJ2-1; 10 bases are a match to TRBD1. V lost 8 bases and J lost 5; bases outside the gene matches: 3. Germline lookup yields CDR1 LNHDA and CDR2 SQIVND (reference sequence). CDR3 length equals 13 residues. DNA of the CDR3: TGTGCCAGTGGACAGGGGGTCCACAATGAGCAGTTCTTC. Its translation: CASGQGVHNEQFF.

The chain joins TRBV5-4 to TRBJ1-4; the match to TRBD1 covers 7 bases. The CDR3 covers 14 residues. V was pared by 1 base and J by 3 bases, with 0 bases of the junction left unmatched. Germline values: CDR1 SGHNT, CDR2 YYREEE (reference sequence). CDR3 residues: CASSLTGANEKLFF. As DNA, the CDR3 is TGTGCCAGCAGCTTGACAGGGGCTAATGAAAAACTGTTTTTT.

The rearrangement uses TRBV3-1 (or the pseudogene TRBV3-2) and TRBJ1-4; D gene unclear. Per the germline V gene, CDR1 is LGHDT and CDR2 is YNNKEL (reference sequence). CDR3 length: 13 amino acids. V was cut by 1 base and J by 7 bases, with 7 bases left in between. In DNA form, the CDR3 reads TGTGCCAGCAGCCAAGGACTCTCTGAAAAACTGTTTTTT. As protein: CASSQGLSEKLFF.

The genes are TRBV5-6 and TRBJ2-7; weak D call: TRBD2 (6 bases). The germline gives CDR1 SGHDT, CDR2 YYEEEE. Between the trimmed V and J ends, which lost 2 bases and 2 bases, there was a span of 20 bases. This CDR3 spans 17 amino acids. The CDR3 DNA reads as TGTGCCAGCAGCTTCTTAACGTTGTCCGGCGGGACCTACGAGCAGTACTTC. Residues: CASSFLTLSGGTYEQYF.

The V call is TRBV5-1, the J call TRBJ2-3; TRBD1 might be the D (7 bases). The length of the CDR3 is 15 residues. Germline CDR1 is SGHRS and CDR2 is YFSETQ. The ends were cut back, 1 base at V and 3 bases at J, with 12 bases in the middle. CDR3 nucleotides: TGCGCCAGCAGCTTGAGGTCAGGGGGGACAGATACGCAGTATTTT. Translating gives CASSLRSGGTDTQYF. Complete variable domain (other parts from reference TRBV5-1 and TRBJ2-3): KAGVTQTPRYLIKTRGQQVTLSCSPISGHRSVSWYQQTPGQGLQFLFEYFSETQRNKGNFPGRFSGRQFSNSRSEMNVSTLELGDSALYLCASSLRSGGTDTQYFGPGTRLTVL.

This sequence joins TRBV5-5 and TRBJ1-5; a weak D match, TRBD1 (5 bases). From germline, CDR1 is SGHKS and CDR2 YYEKEE (reference sequence). CDR3 size: 14 residues. V dropped 7 bases and J dropped 9 bases, with 20 bases sitting between them. CDR3 amino acids: CASSSVSPGGPQHF. The CDR3 DNA reads TGTGCCAGCTCCTCCGTGAGTCCCGGGGGGCCCCAGCATTTT.

The chain is built from TRBV6-6 and TRBJ1-1, with D unresolved. The germline CDR1 and CDR2 sequences are MNHNY and SVGAGI (reference sequence). This CDR3 is built from 13 residues. Between the trimmed V and J ends, which lost 2 bases and 3 bases, there was a span of 7 bases. CDR3 bases: TGTGCCAGCAGTTACGTGAGGGACACTGAAGCTTTCTTT. Its protein is CASSYVRDTEAFF.

This chain uses TRBV11-2 with TRBJ1-2, with a weak D call TRBD1 (6 bases). The CDR3 extends over 14 amino acids. The V gene's germline CDR1 is SGHAT and CDR2 FQNNGV. Trimming took 5 bases from V and 8 from J, leaving 18 bases between them. DNA for the CDR3: TGTGCCAGCAGCCAGACAGGCAGGGGCAGCGGCTACACCTTC. It yields the protein CASSQTGRGSGYTF.

This clone was counted between two and nine times. The chain couples TRBV7-9 to TRBJ1-1; D gene ambiguous. The CDR3 is 11 amino acids. Germline V CDR1 and CDR2: SEHNR, FQNEAQ (reference sequence). Between the trimmed V and J ends, which lost 7 bases and 0 bases, there was a span of 3 bases. CDR3 DNA sequence: TGTGCCAGCACTATGAACACTGAAGCTTTCTTT. Protein sequence: CASTMNTEAFF.

The rearrangement joins TRBV9 to TRBJ1-3; 8 nucleotides match TRBD1. This CDR3 is 15 amino acids long. The germline CDR1 and CDR2 sequences are SGDLS and YYNGEE. Trimming cost V 5 bases and J 9 bases; bases outside gene matches: 13. The CDR3: CASRRAPTGEGTIYF. CDR3 nucleotide sequence: TGTGCCAGCAGGCGTGCCCCGACAGGGGAAGGCACCATATATTTT.

The chain recombines TRBV3-1 (or the pseudogene TRBV3-2) with TRBJ1-4; 7 nucleotides match TRBD1. The CDR3 runs to 15 residues. Losses at the gene ends were 1 base for V and 2 bases for J; bases not matched to a gene: 1. Germline V gene lookup returns CDR1 LGHDT and CDR2 YNNKEL (reference sequence). The CDR3 protein is CASSQAGQTNEKLFF. The CDR3 DNA sequence: TGTGCCAGCAGCCAAGCGGGACAGACTAATGAAAAACTGTTTTTT.

This chain's CDR3 is CASSSSRRTNTIYF. In DNA form, the CDR3 reads TGTGCCAGCAGTTCTTCCCGGAGGACGAACACCATATATTTT. The rearrangement joins TRBV6-5 to TRBJ1-3; D remains unclear. Trimming shortened V by 4 bases and J by 7 bases, and 14 bases separated the two germline ends. CDR3 length: 14 amino acids. Germline assignment: CDR1 MNHEY and CDR2 SVGAGI.

This clone was observed once. J is TRBJ2-1 and V is TRBV5-4; 9 positions agree with TRBD1. Trimming cost V 4 bases and J 6 bases; bases outside gene matches: 5. This CDR3 is 14 amino acids long. Looked up from germline, CDR1 is SGHNT and CDR2 is YYREEE (reference sequence). The CDR3, as DNA: TGTGCCAGCAGCGGGACAGGGTACTTCAATGAGCAGTTCTTC. This sequence encodes CASSGTGYFNEQFF.

The chain has TRBV23-1 and TRBJ1-2; D might be TRBD1 (5 bases). TRBV23-1 is placed among ORFs of uncertain function. The CDR3 is 19 residues long. V gave up 2 bases and J gave up 2 bases, with 24 bases separating them. CDR3 DNA: TGCGCCAGCAGTCAAGAGGAGGGGCTCCTCAACAATTACAACTATGGCTACACCTTC. This translates into CASSQEEGLLNNYNYGYTF.

The V and J genes are TRBV19 and TRBJ1-6, with TRBD1 matching over 7 bases. The germline gives CDR1 LNHDA, CDR2 SQIVND (reference sequence). This CDR3 spans 15 amino acids. The CDR3 coding sequence is TGTGCGGCGCAGGGGGGCGCCTCCTATAATTCACCCCTCCACTTT. Its protein is CAAQGGASYNSPLHF. Full variable domain (missing parts from reference TRBV19 and TRBJ1-6): DGGITQSPKYLFRKEGQNVTLSCEQNLNHDAMYWYRQDPGQGLRLIYYSQIVNDFQKGDIAEGYSVSREKKESFPLTVTSAQKNPTAFYLCAAQGGASYNSPLHFGNGTRLTVT.

The rearrangement joins TRBV6-1 to TRBJ2-5; no firm D call. This CDR3 has 12 amino acids. V dropped 3 bases and J dropped 5 bases, with 7 bases sitting between them. Per the germline V gene, CDR1 is MNHNS and CDR2 is SASEGT. Written as DNA, the CDR3 is TGTGCCAGCAGTGATCTCGGGGAGACCCAGTACTTC. Amino acid sequence: CASSDLGETQYF.

This chain uses TRBV6-1 with TRBJ1-1; no clear D gene. V was trimmed by 2 bases and J by 2 bases, leaving 9 bases between them. CDR1 and CDR2 from the germline V gene are MNHNS and SASEGT. The CDR3 is 14 residues long. The CDR3 nucleotides are TGTGCCAGCAGTGAAATCCACAGAAACACTGAAGCTTTCTTT. It yields the protein CASSEIHRNTEAFF.

The CDR3 bases are TGTGCCAGCAGCCAAGCCTCCTCTCGAGACAATGAGCAGTTCTTC. Its protein product is CASSQASSRDNEQFF. The V gene is TRBV4-2, the J gene TRBJ2-1; D gene ambiguous. Trimming stripped 1 base from V and 5 bases from J, with 12 bases between. Germline V gene sequence: CDR1 LGHNA, CDR2 YNFKEQ. This CDR3 is built from 15 residues.

This sequence joins TRBV5-1 and TRBJ2-3; D gene uncertain. CDR1 is SGHRS and CDR2 is YFSETQ in the germline V gene. The CDR3 runs 15 residues. V gave up 0 bases and J gave up 2 bases, with 10 bases separating them. Here the CDR3 reads CASSLGVLNTDTQYF. The CDR3 bases are TGCGCCAGCAGCTTGGGAGTACTTAACACAGATACGCAGTATTTT.